Below, 12 T cell receptor beta chains from the same sample are listed, as sequenced in a study of blood T cell repertoires in COVID-19. Clones were sequenced by immunoSEQ multiplex PCR, and TCRdb holds only the in-frame ones, with some missing. Among more than 200,000 clones listed, about 79% were seen once. What was sequenced was peripheral blood. The source is a man older than 75 with acute or convalescent COVID-19.

As DNA, the CDR3 is TGTGCCAGCAGCTTGGCAGCGCCCGCTAACTATGGCTACACCTTC. It specifies CASSLAAPANYGYTF. The J gene is TRBJ1-2, the V gene TRBV5-5; D uncertain. Trimming cost V 0 bases and J 0 bases, with 9 bases left between them. Germline V gives CDR1 SGHKS, CDR2 YYEKEE (reference sequence). The CDR3 loop spans 15 amino acids.

The CDR3 DNA is TGTGCCAGCAGCCATGATGGGGGGACTTCACCCCTCCACTTT. Its protein is CASSHDGGTSPLHF. The chain recombines TRBV4-2 with TRBJ1-6, with D possibly matching TRBD1 (5 bases). Germline CDR1 is LGHNA and CDR2 is YNFKEQ. The CDR3 is 14 amino acids. V was cut by 3 bases and J by 9 bases, with 12 bases left in between.

The V call is TRBV19, the J call TRBJ1-5, with 8 bases matching TRBD1. The CDR3 has 19 amino acids. The germline gives CDR1 LNHDA, CDR2 SQIVND (reference sequence). The V gene end was trimmed by 9 bases and the J gene end by 0 bases; junction bases not matched to a gene: 19. CDR3 nucleotide sequence: TGTGCCAGCACACCTACAAAACAGGGGGGGATTTCTAGCAATCAGCCCCAGCATTTT. It translates to CASTPTKQGGISSNQPQHF.

The chain uses TRBV27 and TRBJ2-7; unclear D gene. The germline CDR1 and CDR2 sequences are MNHEY and SMNVEV (reference sequence). The CDR3 has 15 amino acids. V was clipped by 3 bases and J by 2 bases, with 14 bases between them. The CDR3 loop is CASSLRRSQTYEQYF. The CDR3 region has the DNA TGTGCCAGCAGTTTGCGGAGATCCCAAACCTACGAGCAGTACTTC.

This chain links TRBV2 with TRBJ1-3, with 7 bases identical to TRBD1. J was trimmed by 0 bases and V by 10 bases; bases with no gene match: 12. Germline V gene lookup returns CDR1 SNHLY and CDR2 FYNNEI. The CDR3 loop spans 16 amino acids. The CDR3 loop reads CATSPLEGASGNTIYF. The CDR3 DNA is TGTGCCACCTCCCCGCTCGAGGGGGCCTCTGGAAACACCATATATTTT. Based on the CDR3 plus reference TRBV2 and TRBJ1-3, the full variable domain is EPEVTQTPSHQVTQMGQEVILRCVPISNHLYFYWYRQILGQKVEFLVSFYNNEISEKSEIFDDQFSVERPDGSNFTLKIRSTKLEDSAMYFCATSPLEGASGNTIYFGEGSWLTVV.

The rearrangement uses TRBV10-3 and TRBJ1-6; 8 positions agree with TRBD1. Germline V gives CDR1 ENHRY, CDR2 SYGVKD. The CDR3 covers 17 residues. Trimming at V came to 4 bases and at J to 11 bases, leaving 16 bases not matched to a gene. The CDR3 region has the DNA TGTGCCATCAGTGTATCAGGTACAGGACAGGGAGGGACACCCCTCCACTTT. This encodes CAISVSGTGQGGTPLHF.

This chain links TRBV21-1 with TRBJ2-1; the table names TRBD2, a call not compared with the DNA. TRBV21-1 is labeled a pseudogene. The CDR3 loop spans 19 amino acids. Written as DNA, the CDR3 is TGTGCCAGCAGCAAAGGGTGGGCTAGCGGGCCGAAAGGTATTAGTGAGCAGTTCTTC. It specifies CASSKGWASGPKGISEQFF.

The CDR3 protein is CASSTTSGGYEQYF. Written as DNA, the CDR3 is TGTGCCAGCAGCACAACTAGCGGGGGTTACGAGCAGTACTTC. The chain recombines TRBV6-2 or TRBV6-3 with TRBJ2-7; TRBD2 matches 11 bases. This CDR3 has 14 amino acids. Trimming removed 6 bases from V and 4 bases from J; junction bases left unmatched: 5. CDR1 and CDR2 from the germline V gene are MNHEY and SVGEGT.

The CDR3 nucleotides are TGTGCCAGCAGCGCGCTCGGGGGGTGGGATTCACCCCTCCACTTT. It encodes CASSALGGWDSPLHF. The chain recombines TRBV9 with TRBJ1-6; a possible D gene is TRBD1 (5 bases). The CDR3 has 15 residues. V lost 3 bases to trimming and J lost 8 bases, with 15 bases between them. The germline CDR1 and CDR2 sequences are SGDLS and YYNGEE.

V is TRBV10-1 and J is TRBJ2-7, with TRBD1 matching 7 bases. Germline values: CDR1 WNHNN, CDR2 SYGVQD (reference sequence). J gave up 4 bases and V 0 bases, and 15 bases lay outside the gene matches. The length of the CDR3 is 18 residues. Here the CDR3 DNA reads TGCGCCAGCAGTGAGTCGTCTGGCTGGGACAGTGGCGGGTACGAGCAGTACTTC. Amino acid sequence: CASSESSGWDSGGYEQYF.

Remarks on this clone: One end of the junction varies from germline; a read error may be responsible. The V and J genes are TRBV20-1 and TRBJ1-1; possibly TRBD1 for D (5 bases). Germline assignment: CDR1 DFQATT and CDR2 SNEGSKA (reference sequence). The CDR3 length is 10 residues. The chain's CDR3 is CSARGQGNPF. The CDR3 DNA reads as TGCAGTGCTAGAGGCCAGGGAAATCCCTTT.

V and J are TRBV7-3 and TRBJ2-1, with TRBD2 matching over 10 bases. Germline assignment: CDR1 SGHTA and CDR2 FQGTGA. V shed 5 bases and J 9 bases; nucleotides not matched to a gene: 4. This CDR3 comprises 13 residues. The CDR3 region has the DNA TGTGCCAGCAGCCGGACTAGCGGCACTGAGCAGTTCTTC. It yields the protein CASSRTSGTEQFF.